This T cell receptor (beta chain) is from a study of shared clonotypes between healthy human individuals. At the level of the study: With ages of 18 to 49, the donors were two women and three men. Per donor, CD8 memory used one plate, CD8 naive used two, CD4 memory used three and CD4 naive used three. Study observations and caveats: Memory subsets generally showed lower estimated richness than naive subsets.

The germline gives CDR1 SGHTS, CDR2 YDEGEE. The V and J ends lost 1 base and 5 bases respectively, with 13 bases between them. The CDR3 is 15 residues long. With respect to this clone: Its antigen is unidentified.

A split of CD4+ cells into CD45RA+ naive and CD45RA-negative memory subsets was performed. The method was immunoSEQ multiplex PCR; TCRdb's version includes in-frame clones alone and lacks a portion of them. In the table there are about 1 million clones, 70% to 80% of which are singletons. This clonotype originated in a man aged 18 to 35 in good health. The sequencing sample was made of memory CD4+ T cells sorted from blood. Indicated subset: CD45RA-negative fraction. The V call is TRBV5-8, the J call TRBJ1-3, with D hard to call. In DNA, the CDR3 is TGTGCCAGCAGCTTGTCCCTCGTCGTAAGAAACACCATATATTTT. Translated, it gives CASSLSLVVRNTIYF.